This is a list of T cell receptor beta chains from one sample in a study of CD8+ T cells in alopecia areata. TCRdb's table, derived via immunoSEQ multiplex PCR, lists solely in-frame clones and lacks some. The sample comprises 150,000 to 200,000 clones, 60% of which are singletons, and over 0.9% rests with the top ten. The input for sequencing was CD4+ T cells sorted from blood, taken at week 24, from a patient treated with tofacitinib. The receptors come from a human donor with alopecia areata. Both conserved end residues are part of each CDR3. Clone sizes are given selectively: once, few, many, or a class where the clone is expanded.

v_call: TRBV11-3; j_call: TRBJ1-1; clone_size: few; cdr3_aa: CASSPDGRGNTEAFF
v_call: TRBV6-1; j_call: TRBJ1-2; clone_size: NA; cdr3_aa: CASSTGSRGGYTF
v_call: TRBV27; j_call: TRBJ1-2; clone_size: NA; cdr3_aa: CASSRDRDPRNYGYTF
v_call: TRBV7-2; j_call: TRBJ1-2; clone_size: NA; cdr3_aa: CASSLTGQGYGYTF
v_call: TRBV5-1; j_call: TRBJ2-7; clone_size: NA; cdr3_aa: CASSRRTGSYEQYF
v_call: TRBV4-3; j_call: TRBJ2-1; clone_size: NA; cdr3_aa: CASSQDSSGQYNEQFF
v_call: TRBV4-3; j_call: TRBJ2-7; clone_size: few; cdr3_aa: CASSRSGQDSYEQYF
v_call: TRBV7-2; j_call: TRBJ1-2; clone_size: NA; cdr3_aa: CASSKPTGGAGGYTF
v_call: TRBV27; j_call: TRBJ2-7; clone_size: NA; cdr3_aa: CASSLGQAGEQYF
v_call: TRBV2; j_call: TRBJ2-2; clone_size: few; cdr3_aa: CATTIQGGTTGELFF
v_call: TRBV2; j_call: TRBJ2-1; clone_size: few; cdr3_aa: CATSIAGSQGGEQFF
v_call: TRBV29-1; j_call: TRBJ1-2; clone_size: NA; cdr3_aa: CSVEGRNYGYTF
v_call: TRBV15; j_call: TRBJ1-6; clone_size: NA; cdr3_aa: CATSRDWGELGSPLHF
v_call: TRBV30; j_call: TRBJ2-1; clone_size: few; cdr3_aa: CAWSAVPQGGVGNEQFF
v_call: TRBV7-2; j_call: TRBJ2-2; clone_size: few; cdr3_aa: CASLPALRNTGELFF
v_call: TRBV2; j_call: TRBJ1-2; clone_size: NA; cdr3_aa: CASTEWHSYTF
v_call: TRBV29-1; j_call: TRBJ1-1; clone_size: NA; cdr3_aa: CSVEGRDRTLKKPETEAFF